The TCR beta chain under discussion was sequenced for a study of Ad26.COV2.S vaccination and SARS-CoV-2 variants. Treatment in this sample: over 15 received Ad26.COV2.S at low or high dose, single or two shots; several received placebo; per-sample allocation not given. Sampling occurred on day 63 after the first vaccine or placebo injection. Study-wide findings and caveats: After vaccination, substantial breadth of spike-specific CD8+ and CD4+ responses was reported.

With regard to this clone: Its antigen remains unidentified.

Using immunoSEQ multiplex PCR, the repertoire was profiled, and TCRdb retains in-frame clones only, with some absent. Of 400,000 to 450,000 clones in the sample, around nine tenths were seen once. The receptor was derived from a person between 18 and 60 years old who received the Ad26.COV2.S COVID-19 vaccine or a placebo. The sequencing here drew on peripheral blood, taken in a trial of Ad26.COV2.S vaccine versus placebo.

This CDR3 is CASRESGNTIYF. The CDR3 DNA is TGTGCCAGCAGGGAAAGTGGAAACACCATATATTTT. This chain joins TRBV6-6 and TRBJ1-3; no definite D call. Germline values: CDR1 MNHNY, CDR2 SVGAGI (reference sequence). This CDR3 region has 12 residues. The V end lost 6 bases, the J end lost 3 bases, and 6 bases lay between the germline ends.